This is a list of T cell receptor beta chains from one sample in a study of shared clonotypes between healthy human individuals. TCRdb's table, derived via immunoSEQ multiplex PCR, lists solely in-frame clones and lacks some. The sample shows about 640,000 clones, less than 80% of them seen only once. The sample was memory CD4+ T cells sorted from blood. These receptor sequences come from a woman aged 30 to 39 in good health. The CDR3 runs from the conserved cysteine through the conserved F or W. D genes are given only for firm matches. Clone sizes are given selectively: once, few, many, or a class where the clone is expanded.

-	-	TRBV6-1	TRBJ2-7	CASSDYEQYF	TGTGCCAGCAGTGACTACGAGCAGTACTTC
-	TRBD1	TRBV10-1	TRBJ2-7	CASRGQGLGYEQYF	TGCGCCAGCAGAGGACAGGGGTTAGGCTACGAGCAGTACTTC
-	TRBD2	TRBV20-1	TRBJ2-2	CSVLAAGELFF	TGCAGTGTACTAGCGGCCGGGGAGCTGTTTTTT
many	-	TRBV19	TRBJ2-2	CASSTGVKATGELFF	TGTGCCAGTAGTACGGGGGTTAAGGCGACCGGGGAGCTGTTTTTT
-	TRBD2	TRBV18	TRBJ2-7	CASSRPGGSEQYF	TGTGCCAGCTCACGACCCGGGGGGAGCGAGCAGTACTTC
-	TRBD1	TRBV7-9	TRBJ2-5	CASSFGTGGVETQYF	TGTGCCAGCAGCTTTGGGACAGGGGGCGTGGAGACCCAGTACTTC
-	-	TRBV28	TRBJ2-1	CASSQIGTAVNEQFF	TGTGCCAGCAGCCAAATCGGGACTGCCGTCAATGAGCAGTTCTTC
-	-	TRBV30	TRBJ2-1	CAWRARRGEQFF	TGTGCCTGGAGGGCACGGAGAGGTGAGCAGTTCTTC
-	-	TRBV6-5	TRBJ1-2	CASSSSGYGYTF	-
-	TRBD2	TRBV9	TRBJ2-5	CASSATSGRETQYF	TGTGCCAGCAGCGCGACTAGCGGGCGGGAGACCCAGTACTTC
-	-	TRBV5-1	TRBJ1-3	CASSLGQEGGNTIYF	TGCGCCAGCAGCTTAGGCCAGGAAGGTGGAAACACCATATATTTT
-	-	TRBV7-8	TRBJ2-3	CASSPRPDTQYF	TGTGCCAGCAGCCCACGCCCCGATACGCAGTATTTT
-	-	TRBV9	TRBJ2-6	CASSVVGGSGANVLTF	TGTGCCAGCAGCGTAGTTGGGGGCTCTGGGGCCAACGTCCTGACTTTC